This entry describes one TCR beta chain. The data belong to a study of shared clonotypes between healthy human individuals. Deep was the level used in running the assay. Sequencing was performed with immunoSEQ multiplex PCR; in TCRdb, only in-frame clones are kept and a portion is missing. The data contain fewer than 1.4 million clones, 75% to 80% of them singletons. V was clipped by 8 bases and J by 4 bases, with 14 bases between them. Germline V gene sequence: CDR1 MDHEN, CDR2 SYDVKM. The CDR3 is 13 residues long. Source material: memory CD4+ T cells from PBMCs. Subset meaning: CD45RA-negative fraction. This sequence originates from a man between 18 and 29 years old in good health. Some clones in this sample may be carry-over from other donors' samples. The chain couples TRBV28 to TRBJ1-2; possible D gene TRBD1, 6 bases. The chain's CDR3 is CASRRGLSYGYTF. For the CDR3, the DNA is TGTGCCAGCCGCAGGGGCCTGAGCTATGGCTACACCTTC.